This T cell receptor (beta chain) was sequenced for a study of T cell repertoires in ileal Crohn's disease (dated by TCRdb to between 2018 and 2021). Looking at the study overall: The median duration of disease was approximately 8.5 years, and at the time of surgery 35% of patients were active smokers. Every patient underwent surgery because of a complication, which was stricturing disease in around 60% of cases and penetrating disease in roughly 39%. Roughly half of the patients were given postoperative therapy, with 11 receiving thiopurines and under 20 receiving anti-TNF agents. TCR repertoire analysis was done in 50 to 70 Crohn's disease patients from a prospective multicentre cohort. The study was conducted in parallel with a multicentre cohort that was designed to identify predictors of early endoscopic recurrence following ileocolonic resection. A Rutgeerts score above i0 was used to define endoscopic postoperative recurrence. The study sequenced 150 to 200 mucosal samples from around 60 patients, taken at several locations on the surgical specimen and at postoperative endoscopy. General conclusions and limits of the study: Endoscopic recurrence was found to be associated with higher high-frequency clone percentages at surgery, and recurrence was observed in all patients with clonality above 26.8% (18/57). More high-frequency clones were carried by sorted CD8 T cells than by CD4 T cells, suggesting that mucosal expansions were mainly CD8. Compared with non-smokers, patients who were active smokers at surgery showed a significantly higher proportion of clonal expansions (25.9% vs 17.9%, p=0.02). Mucosal CD4 and CD8 T cells were sorted and sequenced only in a subgroup of patients, the size of which was not stated.

Adults with ileal or ileocolonic Crohn's disease and an indication for ileocolonic resection were eligible for inclusion. Whole ileal mucosal biopsies were kept frozen at -80 degrees C prior to DNA extraction. Genomic DNA was isolated from frozen whole biopsies using a TRizol-based method, and the DNA was quantified with a NanoDrop 2000 spectrophotometer. The germline V gene gives CDR1 as SGHVS and CDR2 as FQNEAQ. Inclusive of the bounding cysteine and phenylalanine, the CDR3 is 15 residues long. Just the 45-base CDR3 DNA is kept, in frame starting at base 1. V is clipped by 4 bases and J by 4 bases, and the sequence between their germline boundaries is 16 bases long. Five hundred nanograms of biopsy DNA per sample were submitted for commercial TCRB immunosequencing. Adaptive Biotechnology amplified the CDR3 regions from genomic DNA with a two-step multiplex PCR designed to control amplification bias. In the first PCR, primers covered every V and J gene segment, and in the second PCR, barcodes and Illumina adapters were added. An Illumina instrument was used to sequence the CDR3 libraries. In the source study's methods: The analysis used both the pipelines supplied by the vendor and custom analysis of the raw data in R/Bioconductor with R version 3.3.0. Clonality, ranging from 0 to 1, was calculated as the inverse of the normalised Shannon entropy of all productive clones. High-frequency clones were defined as the share of the repertoire occupied by the top 100 clones, with only clones passing a 95% confidence test being retained. Repertoire diversity was measured with the Simpson index, and overlap between samples was measured with the Morisita-Horn index. TCRdb mirrors the immuneACCESS table, restricted to in-frame sequences. Some clones are absent from its copies; in checked studies, under half trace to an unresolved V gene, and the reason for the others is unknown. V and J calls and clone size are copied from that table; D and trimming were computed from the DNA. The sample table shows around 5,000 clones, and about four fifths are seen once. Around 14% of the sample rests with the top ten.

This clone was found a few times. No antigen is known for it. No base-level quality is on record; no much larger clone is a single base apart. Source material: ileal tissue. The sequence derives from an adult with Crohn's disease. This chain is built from TRBV7-8 and TRBJ1-2, with the D gene not clear enough to name. The CDR3 has the sequence CASSYTDEISYGYTF. The nucleotides read TGTGCCAGCAGCTATACAGACGAAATTAGCTATGGCTACACCTTC.